Presented here are 8 T cell receptor beta chains from one specimen sequenced in a study of graft-versus-host responses after intestinal transplantation. No cognate antigen is known for these TCRs. TCRdb keeps only in-frame clones here, not all; method: immunoSEQ multiplex PCR. Found here are around 100,000 clones, 91% of them singletons; the top ten hold roughly 0.2%. The sample was unstimulated CD4+ T cells sorted from spleen or lymph node cells, taken before transplant. The receptors shown here come from a human donor who was the organ donor for an intestinal transplant.

This sequence joins TRBV5-5 and TRBJ2-5, with unresolved D. Germline CDR1 and CDR2: SGHKS and YYEKEE (reference sequence). V lost 4 bases and J 0 bases, leaving 4 bases between the germline ends. There are 12 residues in the CDR3. The CDR3 sequence: CASSRYQETQYF. The DNA of the CDR3 is TGTGCCAGCAGCCGGTACCAAGAGACCCAGTACTTC. Together with reference TRBV5-5 and TRBJ2-5, the CDR3 gives the full variable domain: DAGVTQSPTHLIKTRGQQVTLRCSPISGHKSVSWYQQVLGQGPQFIFQYYEKEERGRGNFPDRFSARQFPNYSSELNVNALLLGDSALYLCASSRYQETQYFGPGTRLLVL.

The V call is TRBV2, the J call TRBJ1-6; the D is unclear. This CDR3 spans 18 amino acids. The germline V gene encodes CDR1 SNHLY and CDR2 FYNNEI. Trimming shortened V by 1 base and J by 0 bases, and 13 bases separated the two germline ends. DNA of the CDR3: TGTGCCAGCAGTGAAGTTGTGACGGGTAGCTCCTATAATTCACCCCTCCACTTT. This encodes CASSEVVTGSSYNSPLHF.

J is TRBJ2-1 and V is TRBV9; 7 nucleotides align to TRBD2. CDR3 size: 16 residues. V shed 3 bases and J 4 bases; nucleotides not matched to a gene: 10. Germline CDR1 is SGDLS and CDR2 is YYNGEE. CDR3 in amino acids: CASSAQSLAPYNEQFF. The CDR3 region has the DNA TGTGCCAGCAGCGCACAATCACTAGCGCCTTACAATGAGCAGTTCTTC. The complete variable domain, with remaining parts taken from reference TRBV9 and TRBJ2-1, reads DSGVTQTPKHLITATGQRVTLRCSPRSGDLSVYWYQQSLDQGLQFLIQYYNGEERAKGNILERFSAQQFPDLHSELNLSSLELGDSALYFCASSAQSLAPYNEQFFGPGTRLTVL.

The J gene is TRBJ2-1, the V gene TRBV5-1, with D possibly being TRBD1 (5 bases). Germline V lookup: CDR1 SGHRS, CDR2 YFSETQ. V was shortened by 2 bases and J by 0 bases, with 6 bases between the two germline ends. This CDR3 comprises 14 residues. This chain's CDR3 is CASSFRDSYNEQFF. DNA for the CDR3: TGCGCCAGCAGCTTCAGGGACTCCTACAATGAGCAGTTCTTC.

The chain recombines TRBV29-1 with TRBJ2-1; the match to TRBD1 covers 10 bases. The CDR3 runs 14 residues. V dropped 7 bases and J dropped 2; count of bases not matched to a gene: 5. The germline V gene has CDR1 SQVTM and CDR2 ANQGSEA. DNA of the CDR3: TGCAGCGGAAAGACAGGGGGCACCTACAATGAGCAGTTCTTC. Amino acid sequence: CSGKTGGTYNEQFF.

The genes are TRBV9 and TRBJ2-7, with 9 bases fitting TRBD2. CDR3 length: 14 residues. The J segment lost 8 bases and the V segment lost 4 bases, leaving 10 bases of the junction unmatched. Germline CDR1 is SGDLS and CDR2 is YYNGEE. The CDR3 DNA sequence: TGTGCCAGCAGCCCGCGACTAGCGGAGACCAAGCAGTACTTC. As protein: CASSPRLAETKQYF.

The V gene is TRBV7-2, the J gene TRBJ2-5; maybe TRBD2 (6 bases). This CDR3 has 15 residues. Germline V gene sequence: CDR1 SGHTA, CDR2 FQGNSA. With 0 bases removed from V and 4 bases from J, the gap between germline ends came to 12 bases. The CDR3 loop is CASSLARRGRETQYF. CDR3 nucleotides: TGTGCCAGCAGCTTAGCGCGGAGGGGCAGAGAGACCCAGTACTTC.

This chain connects TRBV19 to TRBJ2-6; D not resolved. CDR1 and CDR2 (germline): LNHDA, SQIVND (reference sequence). Trimming took off 6 bases at V and 0 bases at J, with 6 bases between the two ends. This CDR3 contains 14 residues. CDR3 in amino acids: CASRQVSGANVLTF. CDR3 coding DNA: TGTGCCAGTAGACAAGTCTCTGGGGCCAACGTCCTGACTTTC. Full variable domain (remainder filled in from reference TRBV19 and TRBJ2-6): DGGITQSPKYLFRKEGQNVTLSCEQNLNHDAMYWYRQDPGQGLRLIYYSQIVNDFQKGDIAEGYSVSREKKESFPLTVTSAQKNPTAFYLCASRQVSGANVLTFGAGSRLTVL.